The sequence of this T cell receptor beta chain was determined in a study of T cell changes during pregnancy in multiple sclerosis. The V end lost 4 bases, the J end lost 3 bases, and 12 bases lay between the germline ends. CDR1 and CDR2 from the germline V gene are LGHNA and YSLEER. This CDR3 region has 14 residues. The protocol was immunoSEQ multiplex PCR, while the TCRdb copy is restricted to in-frame clones and leaves out a portion. The data hold some 29,000 clones, with roughly nine tenths observed a single time. The chain links TRBV4-3 to TRBJ1-1, with D possibly being TRBD1 (6 bases). The source of this sequence is a female donor in good health, enrolled as a control in a pregnancy study. The sequenced sample was CD8+ T cells from peripheral blood mononuclear cells, obtained in the second trimester of pregnancy. The CDR3 protein is CASSPQAGDTEAFF. CDR3 coding DNA: TGCGCCAGCAGCCCCCAAGCAGGGGACACTGAAGCTTTCTTT.